The 15 T cell receptor beta chains below were found in one sample sequenced in a study of cytomegalovirus exposure and HLA in healthy donors. Both 60 Vbeta primers and 13 Jbeta primers went into the PCR. Some clones are missing from TCRdb's copy, which holds only in-frame ones; the method was immunoSEQ multiplex PCR. The sample comprises under 200,000 clones, about two thirds of which are singletons, and 2.8% rests with the top ten. The source material was PBMCs. The source of these receptors is a woman younger than 45 in good health and CMV-seronegative.

The V gene is TRBV19, the J gene TRBJ1-2; D is unclear. The V end was cut by 6 bases, the J end by 1 base, with 12 bases between. CDR1 and CDR2 (germline): LNHDA, SQIVND (reference sequence). The CDR3 has 14 residues. The CDR3 region has the DNA TGTGCCAGTAGAGCCCTACAGAATAACTATGGCTACACCTTC. Its protein product is CASRALQNNYGYTF.

Comments on this clone: Other DNA sequences in this specimen translate into the identical CDR3. The V call is TRBV7-2, the J call TRBJ1-2; 8 bases match TRBD1. Germline CDR1 SGHTA, CDR2 FQGNSA. The CDR3 consists of 15 residues. Trimming cost V 0 bases and J 5 bases; bases outside gene matches: 5. This CDR3 is CASSLAGTGLYGYTF. In DNA form, the CDR3 reads TGTGCCAGCAGCTTAGCCGGGACAGGTCTTTATGGCTACACCTTC.

The chain links TRBV5-4 to TRBJ1-6; the match to TRBD1 covers 7 bases. Germline trimming cut 4 bases from V and 10 bases from J; bases unmatched to any gene: 8. The CDR3 is 14 residues long. The germline gives CDR1 SGHNT, CDR2 YYREEE (reference sequence). The CDR3 here is CASSETGRGSPLHF. The CDR3 DNA follows: TGTGCCAGCAGCGAGACAGGGAGAGGCTCACCCCTCCACTTT.

The V and J genes are TRBV6-6 and TRBJ2-7; TRBD2 aligns across 10 bases. Per germline, CDR1 MNHNY and CDR2 SVGAGI (reference sequence). Trimming at V came to 11 bases and at J to 6 bases, leaving 13 bases not matched to a gene. The CDR3 covers 14 residues. The CDR3 DNA is TGTGCCGCCCGAGGCCAGCGGGAGGGAGGCGAGCAGTACTTC. This sequence encodes CAARGQREGGEQYF.

V gene TRBV18 combines with J gene TRBJ1-5; 9 positions agree with TRBD1. CDR1 is KGHSH and CDR2 is LQKENI in the germline V gene. The CDR3 covers 18 residues. V lost 6 bases and J lost 2; bases outside the gene matches: 14. The CDR3 region is CASSLGDRGFLGNQPQHF. The CDR3 bases are TGTGCCAGCTCCCTAGGAGACAGGGGGTTTTTGGGCAATCAGCCCCAGCATTTT.

The chain couples TRBV6-6 to TRBJ1-3; D is unresolved. Germline V gene lookup returns CDR1 MNHNY and CDR2 SVGAGI (reference sequence). With 7 bases removed from V and 1 base from J, the gap between germline ends came to 11 bases. This CDR3 has 14 amino acids. In nucleotides, the CDR3 is TGTGCCAGCACGGTGAGGCCTTCTGGAAACACCATATATTTT. This translates into CASTVRPSGNTIYF.

This clone turned up a few times. The CDR3 spells CAGQGRENSPLHF. In nucleotides, the CDR3 is TGTGCCGGACAGGGACGGGAAAATTCACCCCTCCACTTT. The V call is TRBV6-5, the J call TRBJ1-6; 8 nucleotides match TRBD1. The CDR3 has 13 amino acids. V lost 11 bases and J lost 7; bases outside the gene matches: 7. Germline V gene lookup returns CDR1 MNHEY and CDR2 SVGAGI.

In nucleotides, the CDR3 is TGCGCCAGCAGCCAAGATATCAGGGACAGGGCGAATGGAAATACGCAGTATTTT. Translation: CASSQDIRDRANGNTQYF. This rearrangement joins TRBV4-3 to TRBJ2-3; 9 positions match TRBD1. Germline CDR1 and CDR2: LGHNA and YSLEER. There are 18 residues in the CDR3. V dropped 0 bases and J dropped 7; count of bases not matched to a gene: 14.

This clone showed up just a few times. The chain couples TRBV5-1 to TRBJ2-3; D is unresolved. This CDR3 is built from 14 residues. Germline CDR1 is SGHRS and CDR2 is YFSETQ. The V end was cut by 0 bases, the J end by 0 bases, with 5 bases between. CDR3 in DNA: TGCGCCAGCAGCTTGGAACAGAGCACAGATACGCAGTATTTT. Translating it yields CASSLEQSTDTQYF.

V is TRBV15 and J is TRBJ1-5; TRBD1 matches at 7 bases. The CDR3 sequence is 19 residues long. With V trimmed by 4 bases and J by 0 bases, 15 bases remained unmatched. The germline gives CDR1 LNHNV, CDR2 YYDKDF (reference sequence). The CDR3 DNA is TGTGCCACCAGCACTCTAGAGGGGACAGTAAGAAATAGCAATCAGCCCCAGCATTTT. This translates into CATSTLEGTVRNSNQPQHF. The entire variable domain, with the rest obtained from reference TRBV15 and TRBJ1-5, is as follows: DAMVIQNPRYQVTQFGKPVTLSCSQTLNHNVMYWYQQKSSQAPKLLFHYYDKDFNNEADTPDNFQSRRPNTSFCFLDIRSPGLGDTAMYLCATSTLEGTVRNSNQPQHFGDGTRLSIL.

The chain joins TRBV27 to TRBJ2-1; 7 bases agree with TRBD2. Germline trimming cut 3 bases from V and 7 bases from J; bases unmatched to any gene: 9. The CDR3 covers 15 residues. Per the germline V gene, CDR1 is MNHEY and CDR2 is SMNVEV (reference sequence). CDR3 residues: CASSFRGSSWNEQFF. CDR3 DNA: TGTGCCAGCAGTTTTCGCGGGAGCTCATGGAATGAGCAGTTCTTC.

The V call is TRBV30, the J call TRBJ2-3; 8 positions match TRBD2. This CDR3 comprises 11 residues. Germline values: CDR1 GTSNPN, CDR2 SVGIG (reference sequence). Trimming removed 5 bases from V and 7 bases from J; junction bases left unmatched: 2. The CDR3 sequence is CAWGLANTQYF. The CDR3 DNA is TGTGCCTGGGGACTAGCAAATACGCAGTATTTT.

This clone was found a few times. The chain employs TRBV29-1 and TRBJ1-2; perhaps TRBD1 as D (5 bases). V shed 6 bases and J shed 6 bases, with 20 bases lying between them. Germline-derived CDR1 and CDR2 are SQVTM and ANQGSEA. The CDR3 contains 14 residues. DNA of the CDR3: TGCAGCGTGACAACCAACAGGCCCTGGGATGGCTACACCTTC. Translation: CSVTTNRPWDGYTF. The variable domain in full, with the rest retrieved from reference TRBV29-1 and TRBJ1-2, is SAVISQKPSRDICQRGTSLTIQCQVDSQVTMMFWYRQQPGQSLTLIATANQGSEATYESGFVIDKFPISRPNLTFSTLTVSNMSPEDSSIYLCSVTTNRPWDGYTFGSGTRLTVV.

The J gene is TRBJ2-1, the V gene TRBV28; 13 nucleotides agree with TRBD2. Germline trimming cut 7 bases from V and 0 bases from J; bases unmatched to any gene: 6. The CDR3 has 17 residues. Germline lookup yields CDR1 MDHEN and CDR2 SYDVKM. The CDR3 DNA reads TGTGCCAGCACGGAGGGACTAGCGGGGAGCTCCTACAATGAGCAGTTCTTC. It yields the protein CASTEGLAGSSYNEQFF.

This chain links TRBV7-7 with TRBJ2-2, with 9 bases that match TRBD2. The trim removed 5 bases at V and 1 base at J, leaving 11 bases unmatched. Germline-derived CDR1 and CDR2 are SSHAT and FNYEAQ (reference sequence). This CDR3 region has 18 residues. For the CDR3, the DNA is TGTGCCAGCAGCCCCGCGCCCGGGACTAGCAAGAACACCGGGGAGCTGTTTTTT. Translated, it gives CASSPAPGTSKNTGELFF.